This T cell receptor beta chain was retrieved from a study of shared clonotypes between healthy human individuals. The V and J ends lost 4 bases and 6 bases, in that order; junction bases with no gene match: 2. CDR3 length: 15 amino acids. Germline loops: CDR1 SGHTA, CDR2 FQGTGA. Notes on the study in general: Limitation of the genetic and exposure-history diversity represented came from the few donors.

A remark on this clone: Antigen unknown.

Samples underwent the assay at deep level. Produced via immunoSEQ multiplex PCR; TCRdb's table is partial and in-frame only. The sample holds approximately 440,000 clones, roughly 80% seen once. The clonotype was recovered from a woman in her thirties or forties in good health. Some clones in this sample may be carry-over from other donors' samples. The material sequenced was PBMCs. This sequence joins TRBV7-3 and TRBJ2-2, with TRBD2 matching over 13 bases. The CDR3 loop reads CASSSLAGGPGELFF. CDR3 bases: TGTGCCAGCAGCTCACTAGCGGGAGGGCCCGGGGAGCTGTTTTTT.